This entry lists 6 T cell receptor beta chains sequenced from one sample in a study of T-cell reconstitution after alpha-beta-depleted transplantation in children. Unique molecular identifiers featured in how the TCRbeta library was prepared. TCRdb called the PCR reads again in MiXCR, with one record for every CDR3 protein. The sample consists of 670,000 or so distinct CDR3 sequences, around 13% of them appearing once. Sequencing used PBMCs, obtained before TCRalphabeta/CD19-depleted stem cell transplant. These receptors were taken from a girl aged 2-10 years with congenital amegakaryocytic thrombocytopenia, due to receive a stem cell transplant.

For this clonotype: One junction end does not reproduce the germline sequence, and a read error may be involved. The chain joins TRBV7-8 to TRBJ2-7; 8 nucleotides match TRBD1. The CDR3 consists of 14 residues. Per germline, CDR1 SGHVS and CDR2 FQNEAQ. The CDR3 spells CASSLWTGPDEQCF. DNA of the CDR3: TGTGCCAGCAGCTTATGGACAGGGCCCGACGAGCAGTGCTTC.

CDR3 DNA: TGCAGCGTTGTAGTGGCGGGAGTTTGGGGTGAGCAGTTCTTC. Its protein is CSVVVAGVWGEQFF. The chain joins TRBV29-1 to TRBJ2-1; TRBD2 matches at 7 bases. Germline V lookup: CDR1 SQVTM, CDR2 ANQGSEA. J lost 9 bases, V lost 4 bases, and 12 bases had no gene match. The CDR3 has 14 amino acids.

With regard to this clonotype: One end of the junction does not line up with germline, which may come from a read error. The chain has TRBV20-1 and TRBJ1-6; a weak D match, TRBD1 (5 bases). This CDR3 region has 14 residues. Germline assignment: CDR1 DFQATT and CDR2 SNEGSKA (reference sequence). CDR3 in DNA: TGCAGTGCTACCAGACAGTCCTTTAATTCACCCCTCCACTTT. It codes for CSATRQSFNSPLHF.

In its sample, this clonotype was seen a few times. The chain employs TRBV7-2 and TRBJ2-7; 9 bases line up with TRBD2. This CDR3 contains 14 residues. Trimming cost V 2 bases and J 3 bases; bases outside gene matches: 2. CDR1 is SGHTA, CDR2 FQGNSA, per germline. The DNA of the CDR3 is TGTGCCAGCAGCTTACTAGCGGGGATCTACGAGCAGTACTTC. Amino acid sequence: CASSLLAGIYEQYF.

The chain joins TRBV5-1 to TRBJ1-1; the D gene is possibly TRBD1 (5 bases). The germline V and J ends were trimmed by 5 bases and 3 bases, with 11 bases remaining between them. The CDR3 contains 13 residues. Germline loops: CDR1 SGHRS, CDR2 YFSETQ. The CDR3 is CASSGGSHTEAFF. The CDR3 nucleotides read TGCGCCAGCAGTGGGGGGAGCCACACTGAAGCTTTCTTT.

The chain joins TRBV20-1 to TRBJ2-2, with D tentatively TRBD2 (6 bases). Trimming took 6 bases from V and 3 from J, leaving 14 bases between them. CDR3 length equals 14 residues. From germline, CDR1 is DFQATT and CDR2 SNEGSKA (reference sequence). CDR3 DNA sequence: TGCAGTGCCAGTACCGGGACTTACACCGGGGAGCTGTTTTTT. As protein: CSASTGTYTGELFF.